What follows describes a single T cell receptor (beta chain). The antigen this receptor binds is unknown. The sample holds no much larger clone one base away, and base qualities are not on file. The collaborating institutions used their own protocols to collect whole blood in K2EDTA tubes. For TCRbeta analysis, collaborators shipped samples in one of three forms: frozen whole blood, isolated PBMCs, or DNA extracted from either of those sample types. The data were obtained in a study of blood T cell repertoires in COVID-19 (TCRdb year 2020). For the wider study: The collaborator samples originated in the United States, Italy and Spain and spanned the acute and convalescent phases of COVID-19. The material from the prospective study consisted of cDNA or gDNA derived from T cells, B-cell-depleted T cells, or PBMCs. Samples were obtained from the ongoing ImmuneRACE study (first 160 participants) and from about 1,300 subjects provided by 6 global collaborators. The repertoires were released in a freely available public database intended as a resource for research on the immune response to SARS-CoV-2. Sample metadata almost always included a de-identified subject ID, COVID-19 status, age in years and sex. The dataset comprised deeply sampled blood TCRbeta repertoires from subjects exposed to, actively infected with, or recovered from COVID-19. Where available, HLA class I and class II types were obtained from metadata supplied by the sample provider rather than from assay-based typing. Findings and caveats that apply to the study as a whole: Clinical and demographic metadata were provided uncurated, with the amount varying by source and participant.

The immunoSEQ Assay, a bias-controlled multiplex PCR, was used to amplify TCRbeta CDR3 regions from genomic DNA. From the authors' description of their analysis: Within the assay, amplification of reference gene primers was used to estimate how many nucleated cells each sample contained. To quantify the absolute abundance of each unique TCRbeta CDR3 rearrangement, sequence reads were collapsed and filtered. Productive Simpson clonality was computed per sample as the square root of Simpson's diversity index over productive rearrangements. Entries here come from immuneACCESS through TCRdb and include only in-frame sequences with V and J called. Some clones fail to appear in such tables; in the studies checked, an unresolved V gene covers under half of the shortfall, and the cause of the remainder is unknown. The V and J calls and clone size come from that table; D and trimming were worked out from the DNA. The sample data list about 190,000 clones, and 78% of these were observed just once. The top ten clones comprise 2.5% to 3% of the sample.

Counted from cysteine to phenylalanine, this CDR3 has 15 amino acids. Of the read, only the CDR3 DNA is kept; its 45 bases are in frame from base 1. The junction shows trimming of 0 bases on V and 2 bases on J, and the gene matches do not reach 5 bases of it. The germline V gene provides CDR1 SQVTM and CDR2 ANQGSEA. The material sequenced was peripheral blood. This clonotype originated in a woman of 80 years or more with active or convalescent COVID-19. The chain is made from TRBV29-1 and TRBJ1-1; 8 junctional bases match TRBD1. The sequence in DNA is TGCAGCGTTGAAGACGCAGGGACAGGCAACACTGAAGCTTTCTTT. It translates to CSVEDAGTGNTEAFF.